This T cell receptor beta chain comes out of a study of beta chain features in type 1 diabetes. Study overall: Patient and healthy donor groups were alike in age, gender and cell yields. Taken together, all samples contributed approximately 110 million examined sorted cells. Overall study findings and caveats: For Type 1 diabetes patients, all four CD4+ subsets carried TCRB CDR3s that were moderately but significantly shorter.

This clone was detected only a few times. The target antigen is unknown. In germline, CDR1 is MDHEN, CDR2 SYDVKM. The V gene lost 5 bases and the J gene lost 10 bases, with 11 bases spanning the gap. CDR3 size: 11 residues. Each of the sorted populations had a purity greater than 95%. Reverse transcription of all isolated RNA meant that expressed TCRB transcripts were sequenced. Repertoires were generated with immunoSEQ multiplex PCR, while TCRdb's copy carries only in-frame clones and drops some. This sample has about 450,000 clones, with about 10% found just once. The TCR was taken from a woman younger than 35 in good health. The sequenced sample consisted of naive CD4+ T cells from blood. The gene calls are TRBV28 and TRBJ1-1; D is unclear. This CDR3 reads CASSAGIAAFF. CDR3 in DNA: TGTGCCAGCAGTGCGGGCATCGCAGCTTTCTTT. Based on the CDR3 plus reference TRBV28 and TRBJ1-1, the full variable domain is DVKVTQSSRYLVKRTGEKVFLECVQDMDHENMFWYRQDPGLGLRLIYFSYDVKMKEKGDIPEGYSVSREKKERFSLILESASTNQTSMYLCASSAGIAAFFGQGTRLTVV.